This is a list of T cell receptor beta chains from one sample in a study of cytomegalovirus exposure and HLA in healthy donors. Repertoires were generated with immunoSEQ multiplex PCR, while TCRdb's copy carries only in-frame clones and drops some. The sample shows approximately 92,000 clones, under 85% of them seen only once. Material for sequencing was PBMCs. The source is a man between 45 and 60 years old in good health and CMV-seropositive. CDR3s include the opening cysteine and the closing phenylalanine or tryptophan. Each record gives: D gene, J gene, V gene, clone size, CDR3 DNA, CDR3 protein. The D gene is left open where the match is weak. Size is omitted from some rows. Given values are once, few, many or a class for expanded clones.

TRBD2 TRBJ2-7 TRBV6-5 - TGTGCCAGCAGTTACTTAGCGGGGGGGCTCTACGAGCAGTACTTC CASSYLAGGLYEQYF
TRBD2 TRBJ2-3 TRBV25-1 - TGTGCCAGCAGTGCCACGCTGATGACTAGCGGGGGGGATACGCAGTATTTT CASSATLMTSGGDTQYF
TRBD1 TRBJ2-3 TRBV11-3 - TGTGCCAGCAGCGAGGGACAGGGGACGCAGTATTTT CASSEGQGTQYF
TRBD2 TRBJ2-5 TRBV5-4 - TGTGCCAGCAGCTCCGCCGGGGGACTAGCGGGGGGGCAAGAGACCCAGTACTTC CASSSAGGLAGGQETQYF
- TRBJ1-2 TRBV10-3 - TGTGCCATCAGTGAGTCGGAACAGGACAACTATGGCTACACCTTC CAISESEQDNYGYTF
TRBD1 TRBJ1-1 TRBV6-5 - TGTGCCACAACTCCAAAGGACAGGGCCACTGAAGCTTTCTTT CATTPKDRATEAFF
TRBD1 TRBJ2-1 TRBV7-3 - TGTGCCAGCAGCTCGGACAGGGACAATGAGCAGTTCTTC CASSSDRDNEQFF
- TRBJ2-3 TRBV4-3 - TGCGCCAGCAGCCAAGGGAACAGCCCTTTCACAGATACGCAGTATTTT CASSQGNSPFTDTQYF
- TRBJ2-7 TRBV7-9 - TGTGCCAGCAGCTCCTACAGGGACGATTGGGGGGAGCAGTACTTC CASSSYRDDWGEQYF
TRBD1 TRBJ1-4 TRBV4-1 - TGCGCCAGCAGCCCCCAGACAGGGTTGGGTGAAAAACTGTTTTTT CASSPQTGLGEKLFF
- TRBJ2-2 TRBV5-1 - TGCGCCAGCAGCTTGATAGTGAACACCGGGGAGCTGTTTTTT CASSLIVNTGELFF
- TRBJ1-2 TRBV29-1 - TGCAGCGTTCTCTCCGCAGGACTAACCTATGGCTACACCTTC CSVLSAGLTYGYTF
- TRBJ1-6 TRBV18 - TGTGCCAGCTCACCACCGACGCAGGGTGGTTCACCCCTCCACTTT CASSPPTQGGSPLHF
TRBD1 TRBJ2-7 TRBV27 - TGTGCCAGCAGTTTTTGGGACAGCCTCTACGAGCAGTACTTC CASSFWDSLYEQYF
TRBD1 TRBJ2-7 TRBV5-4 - TGTGCCAGCAGCTTGGGGACAGGGGGCTACGAGCAGTACTTC CASSLGTGGYEQYF
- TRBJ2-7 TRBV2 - TGTGCCAGCACCGTTCCCGGTGAGACCTACGAGCAGTACTTC CASTVPGETYEQYF
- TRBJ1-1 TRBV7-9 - TGTTCCAGCAGCCCCCCAGGTTGGGTGAACACTGAAGCTTTCTTT CSSSPPGWVNTEAFF
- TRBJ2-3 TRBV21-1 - TGTGCCAGCAGCAAACGTCCCTCTAGAGCGGGGCCAACTTCTAGCACAGATACGCAGTATTTT CASSKRPSRAGPTSSTDTQYF
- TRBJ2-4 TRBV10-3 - TGTGCCATCAGGTCAGAGGGCATCAACATTCAGTACTTC CAIRSEGINIQYF
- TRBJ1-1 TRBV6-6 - TGTGCCAGCAGTTACAGGCGGGGGCAACGGACTGAAGCTTTCTTT CASSYRRGQRTEAFF
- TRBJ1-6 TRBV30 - TGTGCCTGGAGGGGGGGAACGGGCTCACCCCTCCACTTT CAWRGGTGSPLHF
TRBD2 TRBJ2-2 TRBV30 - TGTGCCCAAGATCCGGGACTAGCGGGGGGGGCCGGGGAGCTGTTTTTT CAQDPGLAGGAGELFF
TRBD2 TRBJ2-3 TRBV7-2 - TGTGCCAGCAGCCGAGCGGGGTTCACAGATACGCAGTATTTT CASSRAGFTDTQYF
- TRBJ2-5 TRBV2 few TGTGCCAGCAGTCCGCTAGCGGAGACCCAGTACTTC CASSPLAETQYF
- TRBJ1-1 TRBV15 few TGTGCCACCAGCAGAGACCTAACCCCCCCTGAAGCTTTCTTT CATSRDLTPPEAFF
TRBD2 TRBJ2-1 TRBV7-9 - TGTGCCAGCAGCTTAGTAGCGGGGGAGCACAATGAGCAGTTCTTC CASSLVAGEHNEQFF
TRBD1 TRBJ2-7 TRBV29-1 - TGCAGCGGCCGAAGGGGGCTATACGAGCAGTACTTC CSGRRGLYEQYF
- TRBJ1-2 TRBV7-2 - TGTGCCAGCAGCTTAGCCGGAACAGGCGGCTTC CASSLAGTGGF
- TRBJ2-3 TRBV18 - TGTGCCAGCTCACCCGGGGAGGATACGCAGTATTTT CASSPGEDTQYF
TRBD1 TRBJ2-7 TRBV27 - TGTGCCAGCAGTTCAGACAGGGTCCGGCTATACGAGCAGTACTTC CASSSDRVRLYEQYF
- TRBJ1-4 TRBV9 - TGTGCCAGCAGCGTGGCGGGGGGGCCAACTAATGAAAAACTGTTTTTT CASSVAGGPTNEKLFF
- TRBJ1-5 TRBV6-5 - TGTGCCAGCAGTTACTCGTTGTATAGCAATCAGCCCCAGCATTTT CASSYSLYSNQPQHF
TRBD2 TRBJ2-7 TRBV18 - TGTGCCAGCTCACCAGGGTGGGGACTAACCTACGAGCAGTACTTC CASSPGWGLTYEQYF
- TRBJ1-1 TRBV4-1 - TGCGCCAGCAGCCAAGGTGCAGGTTTTGGTAACACTGAAGCTTTCTTT CASSQGAGFGNTEAFF
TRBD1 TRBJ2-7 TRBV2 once TGTGCCAGCAACTTTGGGGGGACAGGGGGGGGCTACGAGCAGTACTTC CASNFGGTGGGYEQYF
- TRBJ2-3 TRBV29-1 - TGCAGCGTTGGTCCACTTCGGACAGTTAGCACAGATACGCAGTATTTT CSVGPLRTVSTDTQYF
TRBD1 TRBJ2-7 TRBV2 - TGTGCCAGCACCGGACTGGACAGGGCACTAGCCGAGCAGTACTTC CASTGLDRALAEQYF